These 3 T cell receptor beta chains came from one sample sequenced in a study of molecular identifiers for immune sequencing clone quantification. TCRdb called the PCR reads again in MiXCR, with one record for every CDR3 protein. Of some 650,000 distinct CDR3 sequences in the sample, 15% to 20% are singletons; the top ten hold roughly 0.83%. The sequencing input was naive CD8+ T cells from blood, with Jurkat cell RNA spiked in. As to subset: FACS-sorted CD8+CD4-CCR7+CD45RA+ naive T cells. Receptors were obtained from a human donor in good health. Some libraries in this study had Jurkat cell RNA spiked in.

J is TRBJ2-1 and V is TRBV6-5, with 7 bases fitting TRBD2. Germline lookup yields CDR1 MNHEY and CDR2 SVGAGI. Trimming removed 0 bases from V and 10 bases from J; junction bases left unmatched: 3. This CDR3 is 13 amino acids long. The CDR3 protein is CASSYSGGGEQFF. The DNA for the CDR3 is TGTGCCAGCAGTTACTCTGGGGGAGGGGAGCAGTTCTTC.

About this clonotype itself: This could be a read error, since a much larger clone is one nucleotide away. The rearrangement uses TRBV10-1 and TRBJ2-3, with 7 bases fitting TRBD2. The CDR3 has 15 amino acids. The germline gives CDR1 WNHNN, CDR2 SYGVQD (reference sequence). The CDR3 here is CASSQSGGGTGTQYF. CDR3 DNA sequence: TGCGCCAGCTCCCAGTCGGGGGGTGGCACAGGTACGCAGTATTTT.

This clonotype was counted many times. In DNA form, the CDR3 reads TGTGCCAGCAGTTTAGGGGGCAGATTATCGGATCAGCCCCAGCATTTT. Protein sequence: CASSLGGRLSDQPQHF. This chain links TRBV28 with TRBJ1-5, with D tentatively TRBD1 (6 bases). The length of the CDR3 is 16 residues. Trimming left V 2 bases short and J 5 bases short, with 16 bases between. Germline V gene sequence: CDR1 MDHEN, CDR2 SYDVKM.